This is a list of T cell receptor beta chains from one sample in a study of shared clonotypes between healthy human individuals. TCRdb's copy holds only in-frame clones and misses some; the assay was immunoSEQ multiplex PCR. The sample records around 610,000 clones, roughly 95% being singletons. The source material was naive CD8+ T cells sorted from blood. The receptors originated from a woman in her 30s in good health. Each CDR3 is given with its conserved first and last residue. Fields, in order: clone size, J gene, D gene, V gene, CDR3 DNA, CDR3 protein. The D gene is left open where the match is weak. Not all rows give a size; the values are once, few, many and, for expanded clones, a class.

NA,TRBJ2-7,TRBD1,TRBV15,TGTGCCACCAGCCCTGGACAGGGAGGCATCTACGAGCAGTACTTC,CATSPGQGGIYEQYF
NA,TRBJ1-3,TRBD1,TRBV14,TGTGCCAGCAGCCAGCAGGGACAGGGAAACACCATATATTTT,CASSQQGQGNTIYF
NA,TRBJ2-7,NA,TRBV2,TGTGCCAGCAGTGATCAGGGAGCCGGCGAGCAGTACTTC,CASSDQGAGEQYF
NA,TRBJ2-7,NA,TRBV4-1,TGCGCCAGCAGCCAAGTGGGAAGGGACGAGCAGTACTTC,CASSQVGRDEQYF
once,TRBJ2-1,NA,TRBV5-1,TGCGCCAGCAGCTTGGGGGACTCCGTCGGAGGTTGGTCCTACAATGAGCAGTTCTTC,CASSLGDSVGGWSYNEQFF
NA,TRBJ2-1,NA,TRBV5-1,TGCGCCAGCAGCCAGAATCAGAATGAGCAGTTCTTC,CASSQNQNEQFF
NA,TRBJ2-7,NA,TRBV29-1,TGCAGCGGCCGCAGGGGACTATACGAGCAGTACTTC,CSGRRGLYEQYF
NA,TRBJ1-1,NA,TRBV30,TGTGCCTGGAGTCCTCAGGGCCGGGTGAACACTGAAGCTTTCTTT,CAWSPQGRVNTEAFF
once,TRBJ2-6,NA,TRBV7-3,TGTGCCAGCAGCTTGGGACGACCGTTGGGGGCTGGGGCCAACGTCCTGACTTTC,CASSLGRPLGAGANVLTF
NA,TRBJ1-2,NA,TRBV7-9,TGTGCCAGCAGCTTATCGAGTTGGGACGGACCTAACTATGGCTACACCTTC,CASSLSSWDGPNYGYTF
NA,TRBJ1-4,NA,TRBV28,TGTGCCAGCAGTTTATCCCTCTCGGTGGAAACTAATGAAAAACTGTTTTTT,CASSLSLSVETNEKLFF
NA,TRBJ2-3,NA,TRBV10-3,TGTGCCATCAGTGAGACCCCGGTCGGGGATATCACAGATACGCAGTATTTT,CAISETPVGDITDTQYF
NA,TRBJ1-2,NA,TRBV27,TGTGCCAGCAGTTCCATGACAGGAGAGCCTAACTATGGCTACACCTTC,CASSSMTGEPNYGYTF
NA,TRBJ2-2,TRBD1,TRBV6-6,TGTGCCGGAGGGACAGGGGGGAACGGGGAGCTGTTTTTT,CAGGTGGNGELFF
once,TRBJ2-7,NA,TRBV25-1,TGTGCCACCATACAGGGAGCAGGCGAGCAGTACTTC,CATIQGAGEQYF
NA,TRBJ1-2,TRBD1,TRBV9,TGTGCCAGCAGCGGAAGGAAGGGGGCTGGAGGCTATGGCTACACCTTC,CASSGRKGAGGYGYTF
NA,TRBJ2-1,NA,TRBV27,TGTGCCAGCAGTTCGGACTACCCGGCCTACAATGAGCAGTTCTTC,CASSSDYPAYNEQFF
NA,TRBJ2-3,NA,TRBV11-3,TGTGCCAGCAGCTTAGGTTCGGGAGTTGCAGATACGCAGTATTTT,CASSLGSGVADTQYF
once,TRBJ2-7,TRBD1,TRBV27,TGTGCCAGCAGTTCCCTGACAGGGGGCCACGAGCAGTACTTC,CASSSLTGGHEQYF
NA,TRBJ2-3,NA,TRBV13,TGTGCCAGCAGCTCTCGTATACCCGATACGCAGTATTTT,CASSSRIPDTQYF
few,TRBJ2-5,NA,TRBV5-4,TGTGCCAGCAGCTTGGAGAGGGAAGAGACCCAGTACTTC,CASSLEREETQYF
NA,TRBJ1-4,NA,TRBV27,TGTGCCAGCAGTCTCGCAACTAATGAAAAACTGTTTTTT,CASSLATNEKLFF
NA,TRBJ1-1,NA,TRBV5-8,TGTGCCAGCAGCCACCCCGGGGGGCGCGGCACTGAAGCTTTCTTT,CASSHPGGRGTEAFF
NA,TRBJ2-3,NA,TRBV27,TGTGCCAGCAGTTTAGGTATCAGCACAGATACGCAGTATTTT,CASSLGISTDTQYF
NA,TRBJ1-3,NA,TRBV30,TGTGCCTGGAGTTGGGGGGACTCTGGAAACACCATATATTTT,CAWSWGDSGNTIYF
NA,TRBJ2-1,TRBD2,TRBV7-6,TGTGCCAGCAGCCCGACTAGCGGGAGGGATGAGCAGTTCTTC,CASSPTSGRDEQFF
NA,TRBJ2-1,NA,TRBV27,TGTGCCAGCAGTTGGGTAGGGGACTCCTACAATGAGCAGTTCTTC,CASSWVGDSYNEQFF
NA,TRBJ2-7,TRBD2,TRBV13,TGTGCCAGCAGCTCGACCCTAGCGGGAGGCTCCTACGAGCAGTACTTC,CASSSTLAGGSYEQYF
NA,TRBJ2-3,NA,TRBV10-3,TGTGCCATCAGTGAGGACCCGGGAAGCACAGATACGCAGTATTTT,CAISEDPGSTDTQYF
NA,TRBJ2-3,NA,TRBV12-5,TGTGCTAGTGGTTCCTGGGAGACAGATACGCAGTATTTT,CASGSWETDTQYF
NA,TRBJ2-3,TRBD2,TRBV7-8,TGTGCCAGCAGCTGGGGACTAGCGGGAGGGCCAAGGACAGATACGCAGTATTTT,CASSWGLAGGPRTDTQYF
NA,TRBJ1-2,NA,TRBV7-9,TGTGCCAGCAGCCCGATCCAGGAGGCCGACTATGGCTACACCTTC,CASSPIQEADYGYTF
NA,TRBJ1-2,NA,TRBV11-3,TGTGCCAGCAGCCTAGGAGGGGGGCGCGGCTATGGCTACACCTTC,CASSLGGGRGYGYTF
NA,TRBJ2-7,TRBD1,TRBV9,TGTGCCAGCAGCGTAGTGGCAGGGGGCTACGAGCAGTACTTC,CASSVVAGGYEQYF